The present T cell receptor (beta chain) was sequenced within a study of blood T cell repertoires in COVID-19. Study-wide background: Acute and convalescent COVID-19 specimens originated in the United States, Italy and Spain. The analysed material was cDNA or gDNA that came from T cells, B-cell-depleted T cells, or PBMCs.

The repertoire was sequenced with immunoSEQ multiplex PCR; TCRdb's copy has only in-frame clones and lacks some. The sample consists of around 110,000 clones, about three quarters of them appearing once. There are a few counts of this clone. The junction and the germline gene differ at one end; a read error may be behind it. Germline CDR1 reads SGHTA; CDR2 reads FQGTGA. The CDR3 consists of 13 residues. Material for sequencing was peripheral blood. This chain uses TRBV7-3 with TRBJ2-1, with a tentative D call TRBD1 (6 bases). The TCR sequence derives from a man aged 65-85 years with acute or convalescent COVID-19. CDR3 bases: TGTGCCAGCAGCTTTACGAAGGACAGCAATATTATCTTC. Protein: CASSFTKDSNIIF.